This TCR beta chain was sequenced for a study of shared clonotypes between healthy human individuals. Germline CDR1 and CDR2: ENHRY and SYGVKD. The V and J ends lost 1 base and 5 bases, in that order; junction bases with no gene match: 5. There are 15 residues in the CDR3. The table came from immunoSEQ multiplex PCR; TCRdb's copy has only in-frame clones and leaves some out. The table lists roughly 2.4 million clones, almost 96% of them singletons. Sequencing was done on a sample of naive CD4+ T cells sorted from blood. Subset: CD45RA+ positively selected. The sequence was collected from a man younger than 35 in good health. The rearrangement links TRBV10-3 to TRBJ2-7; 10 bases map to TRBD2. DNA of the CDR3: TGTGCCATCAGTGAGTATCTAGCGGGAGCCGACGAGCAGTACTTC. Translating gives CAISEYLAGADEQYF.